Shown below are 5 T cell receptor beta chains from a single sample sequenced in a study of OX40 agonist ivuxolimab in advanced cancers. Clones were read by immunoSEQ multiplex PCR, and TCRdb kept only the in-frame ones, dropping some. The sample includes some 66,000 clones, 80% to 85% of them seen just once. This sample comprised CD4+ or CD8+ T cells sorted from blood, obtained in a trial of the OX40 agonist ivuxolimab. Every receptor here comes from an adult with an advanced solid tumor such as melanoma, head and neck, liver or kidney cancer.

V usage is TRBV5-1 and J usage is TRBJ2-5; D gene uncertain. Trimming took off 0 bases at V and 1 base at J, with 7 bases between the two ends. The CDR3 loop spans 14 amino acids. The germline V gene encodes CDR1 SGHRS and CDR2 YFSETQ. CDR3 sequence: CASSLENPQETQYF. DNA of the CDR3: TGCGCCAGCAGCTTGGAAAATCCCCAAGAGACCCAGTACTTC.

This clone was recorded a few times. This rearrangement joins TRBV1 to TRBJ2-7. TRBV1 is shown as a pseudogene. This CDR3 is 16 amino acids long. This CDR3 reads CTSSQGRLVGGHEQYF. For the CDR3, the DNA is TGCACCAGCAGCCAAGGACGTTTAGTTGGCGGACACGAGCAGTACTTC.

The chain couples TRBV7-6 to TRBJ2-7; 14 bases map to TRBD2. This CDR3 is built from 16 residues. The germline V gene has CDR1 SGHVS and CDR2 FNYEAQ. V lost 5 bases and J lost 2; bases outside the gene matches: 5. The CDR3 loop is CASSLSTSGRAYEQYF. In DNA, the CDR3 is TGTGCCAGCAGCCTATCGACTAGCGGGAGGGCCTACGAGCAGTACTTC.

The chain has TRBV11-3 and TRBJ1-2, with 7 nucleotides matching TRBD1. The CDR3 totals 15 residues. From germline, CDR1 is SGHNT and CDR2 YENEEA. The junction had 7 bases not matched to a gene; V was cut back by 3 bases and J by 3 bases. The chain's CDR3 is CASSFYLDRDYGYTF. The CDR3 DNA is TGTGCCAGCAGCTTTTACCTCGACAGGGACTATGGCTACACCTTC.

The chain recombines TRBV6-4 with TRBJ2-5, with a weak D call TRBD1 (5 bases). There are 13 residues in the CDR3. CDR1 is MRHNA, CDR2 SNTAGT, per germline. Trimming stripped 3 bases from V and 5 bases from J, with 10 bases between. CDR3 sequence: CASSEGQWETQYF. DNA of the CDR3: TGTGCCAGCAGTGAGGGGCAGTGGGAGACCCAGTACTTC.